These 26 T cell receptor beta chains share one sample of origin, sequenced in a study of cytomegalovirus exposure and HLA in healthy donors. PCR employed 60 Vbeta and 13 Jbeta primers. Method: immunoSEQ multiplex PCR; TCRdb's copy keeps in-frame clones and lacks some. This sample has roughly 140,000 clones, with about 80% found just once. Material for sequencing was PBMCs. These TCRs come from a woman aged 55-69 years in good health and CMV-seropositive.

The chain has TRBV10-2 and TRBJ2-7; 14 bases map to TRBD2. V shed 6 bases and J 0 bases; nucleotides not matched to a gene: 7. The CDR3 is 17 residues long. Germline-derived CDR1 and CDR2 are WSHSY and SAAADI. The CDR3 loop is CASRRLAGGESSYEQYF. As DNA, the CDR3 is TGCGCCAGCAGGAGACTAGCGGGAGGGGAGAGCTCCTACGAGCAGTACTTC.

The chain carries TRBV29-1 and TRBJ1-4; possibly TRBD1 for D (5 bases). This CDR3 is built from 13 residues. V shed 1 base and J shed 6 bases, with 9 bases lying between them. Germline V gene sequence: CDR1 SQVTM, CDR2 ANQGSEA. CDR3 region: CSVEVAGYEKLFF. CDR3 sequence (DNA): TGCAGCGTTGAAGTCGCAGGGTATGAAAAACTGTTTTTT.

This sequence joins TRBV7-3 and TRBJ2-7; 10 positions match TRBD2. Trimming took 2 bases from V and 3 from J; bases not matched to a gene: 1. CDR1 SGHTA and CDR2 FQGTGA come from the germline V gene. This CDR3 region has 14 residues. The CDR3 region has the DNA TGTGCCAGCAGCTTACGGACTAGCGGCTACGAGCAGTACTTC. Protein product: CASSLRTSGYEQYF. Together with reference TRBV7-3 and TRBJ2-7, the CDR3 gives the full variable domain: GAGVSQTPSNKVTEKGKYVELRCDPISGHTALYWYRQSLGQGPEFLIYFQGTGAADDSGLPNDRFFAVRPEGSVSTLKIQRTERGDSAVYLCASSLRTSGYEQYFGPGTRLTVT.

V is TRBV7-2 and J is TRBJ2-6; maybe TRBD2 (6 bases). Between the trimmed V and J ends, which lost 4 bases and 2 bases, there was a span of 9 bases. CDR3 length equals 15 residues. Germline-derived CDR1 and CDR2 are SGHTA and FQGNSA. CDR3 in DNA: TGTGCCAGCAGCTACCTAGCGACTGGGGCCAACGTCCTGACTTTC. Amino acid sequence: CASSYLATGANVLTF.

The rearrangement links TRBV5-1 to TRBJ2-3, with 12 nucleotides matching TRBD2. This CDR3 has 15 residues. Germline CDR1 is SGHRS and CDR2 is YFSETQ. Losses at the gene ends were 0 bases for V and 10 bases for J; bases not matched to a gene: 6. The CDR3: CASSLETSGSLAQYF. The CDR3 DNA reads TGCGCCAGCAGCTTGGAGACTAGCGGGAGTTTAGCGCAGTATTTT.

The J gene is TRBJ2-3, the V gene TRBV19, with D maybe TRBD1 (5 bases). The CDR3 is 13 residues long. V lost 3 bases and J lost 4, with 8 bases in between. Germline CDR1 reads LNHDA; CDR2 reads SQIVND (reference sequence). The CDR3 protein is CASSIGHPDTQYF. The CDR3 bases are TGTGCCAGTAGTATTGGACACCCAGATACGCAGTATTTT. Combining the CDR3 with reference TRBV19 and TRBJ2-3 gives the whole variable domain DGGITQSPKYLFRKEGQNVTLSCEQNLNHDAMYWYRQDPGQGLRLIYYSQIVNDFQKGDIAEGYSVSREKKESFPLTVTSAQKNPTAFYLCASSIGHPDTQYFGPGTRLTVL.

The chain combines TRBV7-9 with TRBJ2-3, with D possibly being TRBD2 (6 bases). V dropped 3 bases and J dropped 3 bases, with 16 bases sitting between them. This CDR3 is 16 amino acids long. The V gene's germline CDR1 is SEHNR and CDR2 FQNEAQ (reference sequence). The CDR3 spells CASSFLRLVGTDTQYF. As DNA, the CDR3 is TGTGCCAGCAGCTTCCTTCGACTAGTCGGTACAGATACGCAGTATTTT.

The V gene is TRBV6-5, the J gene TRBJ2-5, with a weak D call TRBD2 (5 bases). With the DNA end fitting TRBJ2-7 better, the J assignment may be wrong. CDR1 MNHEY and CDR2 SVGAGI come from the germline V gene. The CDR3 sequence is 14 residues long. CDR3 protein: CASRIGLGAYEQYF. For the CDR3, the DNA is TGTGCCAGCAGGATCGGACTGGGTGCCTACGAGCAGTACTTC.

J is TRBJ1-2 and V is TRBV29-1, with D possibly matching TRBD1 (6 bases). V gave up 4 bases and J gave up 6 bases, with 12 bases separating them. Germline values: CDR1 SQVTM, CDR2 ANQGSEA. This CDR3 has 12 residues. CDR3 amino acids: CSVVIGGDGYTF. Here the CDR3 DNA reads TGCAGCGTTGTTATTGGGGGCGATGGCTACACCTTC.

The genes are TRBV29-1 and TRBJ2-7; no reliable D call. Germline CDR1 SQVTM, CDR2 ANQGSEA. V shed 7 bases and J shed 0 bases, with 7 bases lying between them. The CDR3 contains 11 residues. CDR3 residues: CSAAVSYEQYF. The DNA of the CDR3 is TGCAGCGCCGCGGTCTCCTACGAGCAGTACTTC.

This rearrangement joins TRBV2 to TRBJ2-7; perhaps TRBD1 as D (7 bases). The CDR3 has 13 residues. V was trimmed by 8 bases and J by 3 bases, leaving 14 bases between them. Germline V lookup: CDR1 SNHLY, CDR2 FYNNEI. The CDR3 sequence: CASAGQLNYEQYF. In nucleotides, the CDR3 is TGTGCCAGCGCGGGACAGTTGAACTACGAGCAGTACTTC.

J is TRBJ2-7 and V is TRBV5-1, with D possibly TRBD1 on 6 matching bases. Trimming took 0 bases from V and 5 from J, leaving 15 bases between them. The CDR3 totals 15 residues. The V gene's germline CDR1 is SGHRS and CDR2 YFSETQ. The CDR3 here is CASSLEGVRGDEQYF. The CDR3 bases are TGCGCCAGCAGCTTGGAGGGTGTCAGGGGAGACGAGCAGTACTTC.

The rearrangement uses TRBV28 and TRBJ2-1, with 8 bases identical to TRBD2. Germline assignment: CDR1 MDHEN and CDR2 SYDVKM. The V and J ends lost 2 bases and 4 bases, in that order; junction bases with no gene match: 4. The CDR3 is 15 amino acids. The chain's CDR3 is CASSLLAGKYNEQFF. The DNA for the CDR3 is TGTGCCAGCAGTTTACTAGCGGGCAAATACAATGAGCAGTTCTTC. The whole variable domain, filled in from reference TRBV28 and TRBJ2-1, reads DVKVTQSSRYLVKRTGEKVFLECVQDMDHENMFWYRQDPGLGLRLIYFSYDVKMKEKGDIPEGYSVSREKKERFSLILESASTNQTSMYLCASSLLAGKYNEQFFGPGTRLTVL.

This clone was counted only a few times. The chain is built from TRBV19 and TRBJ1-1; no reliable D call. Germline loops: CDR1 LNHDA, CDR2 SQIVND (reference sequence). V dropped 5 bases and J dropped 3 bases, with 10 bases sitting between them. This CDR3 contains 13 residues. CDR3 coding DNA: TGTGCCAGTAGTCCCTCGGGTTACACTGAAGCTTTCTTT. This encodes CASSPSGYTEAFF.

This clone was found a few times. The rearrangement links TRBV5-1 to TRBJ1-2; D uncertain. Trimming took 0 bases from V and 8 from J, leaving 11 bases between them. CDR1 is SGHRS and CDR2 is YFSETQ in the germline V gene. The CDR3 extends over 13 amino acids. The CDR3 reads CASSLGLDEGYTF. The CDR3 DNA reads TGCGCCAGCAGCTTGGGACTTGACGAGGGCTACACCTTC.

The rearrangement joins TRBV28 to TRBJ2-1; the D gene is possibly TRBD2 (6 bases). Germline-derived CDR1 and CDR2 are MDHEN and SYDVKM. The CDR3 is 15 amino acids. V lost 6 bases and J lost 3, with 15 bases in between. CDR3: CASRNRDLDYNEQFF. The DNA of the CDR3 is TGTGCCAGCAGGAACCGGGACTTGGACTACAATGAGCAGTTCTTC.

This clone appeared a single time. This sequence joins TRBV11-3 and TRBJ1-1, with 7 positions matching TRBD1. CDR1 SGHNT and CDR2 YENEEA come from the germline V gene. The CDR3 length is 17 residues. The V and J ends lost 4 bases and 1 base, in that order; junction bases with no gene match: 12. In DNA, the CDR3 is TGTGCCAGCAGCTCGCGAAAAAGGACAGGAGAGAACACTGAAGCTTTCTTT. Translated: CASSSRKRTGENTEAFF.

This clone has more than one count but fewer than ten. The J gene is TRBJ1-1, the V gene TRBV4-2; no firm D call. There are 13 residues in the CDR3. The ends were cut back, 4 bases at V and 4 bases at J, with 10 bases in the middle. CDR1 is LGHNA, CDR2 YNFKEQ, per germline. Here the CDR3 DNA reads TGTGCCAGCAGCCTGGAGACGGCCACTGAAGCTTTCTTT. Translating it yields CASSLETATEAFF.

The V call is TRBV5-6, the J call TRBJ2-7; 7 nucleotides match TRBD2. CDR1 is SGHDT and CDR2 is YYEEEE in the germline V gene. V lost 4 bases, J lost 3 bases, and 10 bases stayed unmatched. The CDR3 sequence is 15 residues long. In nucleotides, the CDR3 is TGTGCCAGCAGCAACCGGGGGGTTAAGGGCTACGAGCAGTACTTC. Protein product: CASSNRGVKGYEQYF.

J is TRBJ2-2 and V is TRBV6-4, with 7 nucleotides matching TRBD2. The trim removed 4 bases at V and 8 bases at J, leaving 7 bases unmatched. Germline assignment: CDR1 MRHNA and CDR2 SNTAGT. The CDR3 contains 14 residues. Here the CDR3 DNA reads TGTGCCAGCAGTGTGACGACTAGCAGTGGGGAGCTGTTTTTT. Translating gives CASSVTTSSGELFF.

This sequence joins TRBV14 and TRBJ1-2; D not certain. The germline V gene encodes CDR1 SGHDN and CDR2 FVKESK. The CDR3 sequence is 16 residues long. Trimming removed 2 bases at V and 3 bases at J, with 16 bases between. This CDR3 is CASSQRGGAEDYGYTF. In nucleotides, the CDR3 is TGTGCCAGCAGCCAACGCGGAGGAGCAGAAGACTATGGCTACACCTTC.

This rearrangement joins TRBV5-1 to TRBJ2-1; 8 bases match TRBD2. Germline V lookup: CDR1 SGHRS, CDR2 YFSETQ. V dropped 3 bases and J dropped 3; count of bases not matched to a gene: 8. CDR3 length: 16 residues. CDR3 nucleotides: TGCGCCAGCAGCTACCGGCTCGGGAGGGACTACAATGAGCAGTTCTTC. Protein sequence: CASSYRLGRDYNEQFF.

The chain combines TRBV9 with TRBJ1-6; TRBD1 is a possible D gene (5 bases). Germline V gene data show CDR1 as SGDLS and CDR2 as YYNGEE. CDR3 size: 13 residues. Trimming removed 7 bases at V and 10 bases at J, with 15 bases between. The DNA of the CDR3 is TGTGCCAGCCCCAGGGTCCGGTACTCACCCCTCCACTTT. Its translation is CASPRVRYSPLHF.

This chain connects TRBV6-5 to TRBJ2-7, with 9 positions matching TRBD1. This CDR3 has 14 amino acids. V shed 4 bases, J shed 5 bases, and the junction held 6 bases outside the gene matches. Germline V gene lookup returns CDR1 MNHEY and CDR2 SVGAGI. The CDR3 here is CASSSGQGVHEQYF. The DNA for the CDR3 is TGTGCCAGCAGTTCGGGACAGGGAGTCCACGAGCAGTACTTC.

The rearrangement joins TRBV6-5 to TRBJ2-7; maybe TRBD2 (5 bases). The CDR3 has 16 residues. V shed 0 bases and J shed 2 bases, with 14 bases lying between them. Germline V lookup: CDR1 MNHEY, CDR2 SVGAGI. The CDR3 DNA follows: TGTGCCAGCAGTTACTCCCCCGGGGTATCGGCCTACGAGCAGTACTTC. It codes for CASSYSPGVSAYEQYF.

The chain links TRBV4-3 to TRBJ1-5; 7 nucleotides line up with TRBD1. CDR1 is LGHNA and CDR2 is YSLEER in the germline V gene. The CDR3 is 16 residues long. V was clipped by 0 bases and J by 7 bases; unmatched bases: 9. CDR3 protein: CASSQDMAGGGQPQHF. CDR3 nucleotides: TGCGCCAGCAGCCAAGATATGGCAGGGGGTGGACAGCCCCAGCATTTT.